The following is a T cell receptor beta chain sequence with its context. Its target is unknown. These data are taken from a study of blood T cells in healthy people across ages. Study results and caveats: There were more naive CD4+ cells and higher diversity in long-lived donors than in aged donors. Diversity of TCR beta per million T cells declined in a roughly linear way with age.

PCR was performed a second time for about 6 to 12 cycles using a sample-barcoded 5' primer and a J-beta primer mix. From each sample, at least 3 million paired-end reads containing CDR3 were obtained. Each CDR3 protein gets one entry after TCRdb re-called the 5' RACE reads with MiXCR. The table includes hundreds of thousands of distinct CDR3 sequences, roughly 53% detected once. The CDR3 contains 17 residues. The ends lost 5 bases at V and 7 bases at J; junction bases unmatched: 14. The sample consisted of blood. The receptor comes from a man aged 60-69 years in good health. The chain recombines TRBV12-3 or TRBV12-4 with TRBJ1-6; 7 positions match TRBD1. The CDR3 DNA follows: TGTGCCAGCAGTCCTGCCCAGACCGGGACAGTCAATTCACCCCTCCACTTT. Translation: CASSPAQTGTVNSPLHF.